The sequence of this T cell receptor (beta chain) was determined in a study of CD8+CD57+ T cells in acquired aplastic anemia. Patients picked for sequencing had shown CD8+CD57+ cell expansion detected by flow cytometry. CDR3 length equals 15 residues. Germline V gene sequence: CDR1 SGHAT, CDR2 FQNNGV. V was shortened by 0 bases and J by 2 bases, with 5 bases between the two germline ends. The TCR beta profiling, which covered VDJ combination and CDR3 sequence, was carried out using genomic DNA as the template. TCRdb re-called the reads with MiXCR, one entry per CDR3 protein. In the table there are 150,000 to 200,000 distinct CDR3 sequences, 48% of which are singletons.

The receptor was derived from a human donor with aplastic anemia. The specimen was sorted CD4+, CD8+, or CD8+CD57+ T cells (not recorded which) from PBMCs. The chain couples TRBV11-2 to TRBJ2-6; possible D gene TRBD1, 5 bases. CDR3 nucleotide sequence: TGTGCCAGCAGCTTAGACAGGGCTGGGGCCAACGTCCTGACTTTC. It yields the protein CASSLDRAGANVLTF.